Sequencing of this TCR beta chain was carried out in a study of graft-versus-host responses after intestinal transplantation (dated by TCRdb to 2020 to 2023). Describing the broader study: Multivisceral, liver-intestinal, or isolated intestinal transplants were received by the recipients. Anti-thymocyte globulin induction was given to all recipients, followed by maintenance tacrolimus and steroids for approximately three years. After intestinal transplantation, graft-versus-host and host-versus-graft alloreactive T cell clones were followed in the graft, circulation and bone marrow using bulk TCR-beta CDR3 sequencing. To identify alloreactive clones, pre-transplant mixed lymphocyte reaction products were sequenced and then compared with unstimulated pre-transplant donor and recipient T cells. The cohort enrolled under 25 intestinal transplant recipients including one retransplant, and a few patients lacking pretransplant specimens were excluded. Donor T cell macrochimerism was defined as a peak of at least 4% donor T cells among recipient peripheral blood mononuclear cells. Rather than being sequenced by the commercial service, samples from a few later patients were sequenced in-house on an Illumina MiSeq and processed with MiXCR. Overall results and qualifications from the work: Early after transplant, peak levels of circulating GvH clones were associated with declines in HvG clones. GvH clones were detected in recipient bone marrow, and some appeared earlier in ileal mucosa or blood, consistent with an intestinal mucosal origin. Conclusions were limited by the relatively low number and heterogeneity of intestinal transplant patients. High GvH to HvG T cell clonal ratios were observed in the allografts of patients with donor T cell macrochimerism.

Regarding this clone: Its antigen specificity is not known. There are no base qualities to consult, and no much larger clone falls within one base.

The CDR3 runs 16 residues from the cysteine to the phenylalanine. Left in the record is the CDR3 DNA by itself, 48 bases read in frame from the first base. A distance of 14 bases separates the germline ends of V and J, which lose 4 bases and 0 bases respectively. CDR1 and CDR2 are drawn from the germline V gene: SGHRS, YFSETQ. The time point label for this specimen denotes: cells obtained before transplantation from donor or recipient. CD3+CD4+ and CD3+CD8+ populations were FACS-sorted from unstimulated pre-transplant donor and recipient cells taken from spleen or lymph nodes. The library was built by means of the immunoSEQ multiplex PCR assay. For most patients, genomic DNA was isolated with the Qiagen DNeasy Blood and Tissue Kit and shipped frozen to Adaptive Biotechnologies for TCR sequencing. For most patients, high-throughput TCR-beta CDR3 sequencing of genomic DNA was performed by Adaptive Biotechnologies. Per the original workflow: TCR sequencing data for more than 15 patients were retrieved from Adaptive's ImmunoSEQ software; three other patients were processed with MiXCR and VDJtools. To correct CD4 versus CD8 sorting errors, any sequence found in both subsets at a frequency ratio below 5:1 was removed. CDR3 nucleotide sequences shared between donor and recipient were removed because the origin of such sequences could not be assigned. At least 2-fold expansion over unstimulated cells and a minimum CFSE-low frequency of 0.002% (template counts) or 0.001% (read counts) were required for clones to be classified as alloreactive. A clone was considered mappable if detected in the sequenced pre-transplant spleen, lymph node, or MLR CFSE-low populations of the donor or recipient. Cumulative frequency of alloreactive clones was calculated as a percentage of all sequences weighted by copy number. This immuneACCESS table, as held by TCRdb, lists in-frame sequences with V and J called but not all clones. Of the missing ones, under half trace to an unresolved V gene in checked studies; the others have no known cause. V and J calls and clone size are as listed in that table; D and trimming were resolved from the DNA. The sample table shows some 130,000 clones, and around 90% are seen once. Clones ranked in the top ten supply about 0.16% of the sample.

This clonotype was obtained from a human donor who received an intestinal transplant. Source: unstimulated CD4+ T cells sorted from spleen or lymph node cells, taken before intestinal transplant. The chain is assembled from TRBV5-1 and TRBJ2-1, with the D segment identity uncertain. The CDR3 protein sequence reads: CASSVIPGSSYNEQFF. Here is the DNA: TGCGCCAGCAGCGTTATACCGGGCAGCTCCTACAATGAGCAGTTCTTC.